This TCR beta chain was documented in a study of shared clonotypes between healthy human individuals. The V gene's germline CDR1 is MGHDK and CDR2 SYGVNS. Trimming took off 2 bases at V and 0 bases at J, with 10 bases between the two ends. There are 15 residues in the CDR3. Produced via immunoSEQ multiplex PCR; TCRdb's table is partial and in-frame only. The sample holds hundreds of thousands of clones, about 98% seen once. The naive CD8 fraction comprised CD45RO-negative cells positively selected for CCR7 and excluded terminally differentiated effector memory CD45RA+ cells. The donor cohort consisted entirely of Caucasian adults residing in Nashville, Tennessee.

The TCR sequence derives from a man younger than 40 in good health. The V and J genes are TRBV25-1 and TRBJ1-1; a possible D gene is TRBD1 (5 bases). Material for sequencing was naive CD8+ T cells sorted from blood. The CDR3 DNA is TGTGCCAGCAGTGAAGGGGACGGGGTGAACACTGAAGCTTTCTTT. Its translation: CASSEGDGVNTEAFF. Combining the CDR3 with reference TRBV25-1 and TRBJ1-1 gives the whole variable domain EADIYQTPRYLVIGTGKKITLECSQTMGHDKMYWYQQDPGMELHLIHYSYGVNSTEKGDLSSESTVSRIRTEHFPLTLESARPSHTSQYLCASSEGDGVNTEAFFGQGTRLTVV.